The 31 T cell receptor beta chains below all came from one sample that was sequenced in a study of blood T cells in healthy people across ages. Together with a sample-barcoded 5' primer, a J-beta primer mix was included in a second PCR lasting 7 to 11 cycles. TCRdb re-derived calls from the 5' RACE reads in MiXCR, one entry per CDR3 protein. The data show 1.5 million or so distinct CDR3 sequences, roughly 40% seen once. Sequencing was performed on blood. The receptors here all came from a woman aged 18-29 years in good health.

This clonotype was observed a few times. The chain couples TRBV5-1 to TRBJ2-2; TRBD2 aligns across 10 bases. CDR1 is SGHRS, CDR2 YFSETQ, per germline. V dropped 2 bases and J dropped 0; count of bases not matched to a gene: 1. CDR3 length equals 16 residues. This chain's CDR3 is CASSFLAGANTGELFF. CDR3 sequence (DNA): TGCGCCAGCAGCTTTCTAGCGGGGGCGAACACCGGGGAGCTGTTTTTT.

V gene TRBV27 combines with J gene TRBJ2-5, with D perhaps TRBD1 (5 bases). This CDR3 contains 16 residues. V lost 3 bases and J lost 7, with 21 bases in between. Germline assignment: CDR1 MNHEY and CDR2 SMNVEV (reference sequence). The CDR3 region has the DNA TGTGCCAGCAGTTTCAATCGAGAAGGGGCGAATGGGACCCAGTACTTC. This codes for CASSFNREGANGTQYF.

The rearrangement uses TRBV25-1 and TRBJ2-5, with 7 bases aligning to TRBD2. J lost 0 bases, V lost 9 bases, and 7 bases had no gene match. CDR1 and CDR2 (germline): MGHDK, SYGVNS. The CDR3 runs 14 residues. CDR3 region: CASGGDSNQETQYF. DNA of the CDR3: TGTGCCAGTGGGGGGGACTCGAACCAAGAGACCCAGTACTTC.

The V and J genes are TRBV6-2 or TRBV6-3 and TRBJ2-7, with D hard to call. The V and J ends lost 5 bases and 3 bases respectively, with 8 bases between them. Germline-derived CDR1 and CDR2 are MNHEY and SVGEGT. There are 12 residues in the CDR3. The CDR3 reads CASSPPYYEQYF. The DNA of the CDR3 is TGTGCCAGCAGTCCCCCTTACTACGAGCAGTACTTC.

V is TRBV3-1 and J is TRBJ2-2; TRBD2 might be the D (6 bases). CDR1 is LGHDT, CDR2 YNNKEL, per germline (reference sequence). The CDR3 has 16 amino acids. The germline V and J ends were trimmed by 4 bases and 4 bases, with 16 bases remaining between them. The CDR3, as DNA: TGTGCCAGCAGCCCCCTTTGGGGGAGGTCCACCGGGGAGCTGTTTTTT. Translation: CASSPLWGRSTGELFF.

This chain uses TRBV20-1 with TRBJ1-2, with 10 bases lining up with TRBD1. The CDR3 is made up of 11 amino acids. CDR1 is DFQATT, CDR2 SNEGSKA, per germline (reference sequence). V trimming: 7 bases; J trimming: 4 bases; junction bases outside the gene matches: 0. CDR3 residues: CSGDRGYGYTF. CDR3 in DNA: TGCAGTGGGGACAGGGGCTATGGCTACACCTTC.

This chain connects TRBV5-4 to TRBJ2-7, with D perhaps assigned TRBD1 or TRBD2 (5 bases each). Germline CDR1 is SGHNT and CDR2 is YYREEE (reference sequence). V was shortened by 4 bases and J by 7 bases, with 24 bases between the two germline ends. The CDR3 runs to 16 residues. Written as DNA, the CDR3 is TGTGCCAGCAGCCCGGGGCTGACCAGCTCCTACAATGAGCAGTACTTC. Protein sequence: CASSPGLTSSYNEQYF. Combining the CDR3 with reference TRBV5-4 and TRBJ2-7 gives the whole variable domain ETGVTQSPTHLIKTRGQQVTLRCSSQSGHNTVSWYQQALGQGPQFIFQYYREEENGRGNFPPRFSGLQFPNYSSELNVNALELDDSALYLCASSPGLTSSYNEQYFGPGTRLTVT.

J is TRBJ1-1 and V is TRBV20-1; D may be TRBD1 (6 bases). The germline V gene has CDR1 DFQATT and CDR2 SNEGSKA (reference sequence). Trimming left V 5 bases short and J 3 bases short, with 13 bases between. CDR3 size: 13 residues. The CDR3 reads CSAYRAGDTEAFF. In DNA form, the CDR3 reads TGCAGTGCTTACAGGGCGGGGGACACTGAAGCTTTCTTT.

The genes are TRBV7-2 and TRBJ2-4; 11 nucleotides match TRBD2. The closer fit of TRBJ2-7 to the DNA end suggests the J call may be wrong. Germline values: CDR1 SGHTA, CDR2 FQGNSA. This CDR3 spans 18 amino acids. The CDR3 sequence is CASSLASGLAVALYEQYF. In DNA form, the CDR3 reads TGTGCCAGCAGCTTAGCCTCGGGACTAGCGGTAGCCCTGTACGAGCAGTACTTC.

This sequence joins TRBV28 and TRBJ1-1, with D maybe TRBD1 (6 bases). The CDR3 runs 13 residues. The V gene lost 7 bases and the J gene lost 6 bases, with 15 bases spanning the gap. Germline assignment: CDR1 MDHEN and CDR2 SYDVKM. The CDR3 reads CASNEGGWAEAFF. The DNA for the CDR3 is TGTGCCAGCAATGAGGGGGGGTGGGCTGAAGCTTTCTTT.

The chain joins TRBV10-3 to TRBJ2-1; D possibly uses TRBD1 or TRBD2 (5 bases each). Trimming stripped 10 bases from V and 4 bases from J, with 17 bases between. The CDR3 covers 14 residues. The germline V gene encodes CDR1 ENHRY and CDR2 SYGVKD. CDR3 in amino acids: CATGIGAEYNEQFF. In DNA form, the CDR3 reads TGTGCCACCGGAATCGGGGCGGAATACAATGAGCAGTTCTTC.

This clonotype was seen more than once but under ten times. The chain couples TRBV25-1 to TRBJ2-5; D perhaps matches TRBD2 (5 bases). This CDR3 has 15 residues. V gave up 1 base and J gave up 3 bases, with 12 bases separating them. Germline V gene sequence: CDR1 MGHDK, CDR2 SYGVNS. CDR3 sequence (DNA): TGTGCCAGCAGTGAATCGAATCCCGGGGAAGAGACCCAGTACTTC. Protein sequence: CASSESNPGEETQYF.

This clonotype was detected only once. The chain recombines TRBV7-9 with TRBJ2-1; no firm D call. V shed 5 bases and J shed 8 bases, with 22 bases lying between them. Germline CDR1 is SEHNR and CDR2 is FQNEAQ (reference sequence). This CDR3 region has 16 residues. DNA of the CDR3: TGTGCCAGCAGCCTACAACGGGCCTTCATAAGCCATGAGCAGTTCTTC. Encoded protein: CASSLQRAFISHEQFF.

V is TRBV6-1 and J is TRBJ1-1, with TRBD1 identical over 7 bases. In germline, CDR1 is MNHNS, CDR2 SASEGT. V shed 3 bases, J shed 2 bases, and the junction held 9 bases outside the gene matches. The CDR3 has 16 amino acids. CDR3 in amino acids: CASSEYGTALNTEAFF. The CDR3 DNA follows: TGTGCCAGCAGTGAGTACGGGACAGCGCTTAACACTGAAGCTTTCTTT.

The rearrangement links TRBV28 to TRBJ1-1; D is uncertain. Germline lookup yields CDR1 MDHEN and CDR2 SYDVKM. V lost 6 bases and J 6 bases, leaving 17 bases between the germline ends. The CDR3 is 14 amino acids. The CDR3 protein is CASRPAQRVPEAFF. For the CDR3, the DNA is TGTGCCAGCAGACCTGCCCAACGGGTTCCTGAAGCTTTCTTT.

This clonotype was found once. The V gene is TRBV3-1, the J gene TRBJ2-1; D is ambiguous. The CDR3 consists of 18 residues. Germline values: CDR1 LGHDT, CDR2 YNNKEL (reference sequence). The V and J ends lost 0 bases and 0 bases respectively, with 15 bases between them. The CDR3 protein is CASSQDLDPKSSYNEQFF. CDR3 bases: TGTGCCAGCAGCCAAGATCTAGACCCGAAAAGCTCCTACAATGAGCAGTTCTTC.

This clonotype was recorded a few times. This chain uses TRBV20-1 with TRBJ2-7, with 7 bases matching TRBD2. Germline lookup yields CDR1 DFQATT and CDR2 SNEGSKA (reference sequence). The CDR3 loop spans 13 amino acids. The trim removed 3 bases at V and 2 bases at J, leaving 4 bases unmatched. This chain's CDR3 is CSASGTTTYEQYF. The CDR3 DNA reads as TGCAGTGCTAGCGGGACTACCACCTACGAGCAGTACTTC.

This clonotype was seen only once. A much larger clone lies a single base off, so this may be a read error. The V and J genes are TRBV6-5 and TRBJ2-1, with TRBD2 as a possible D gene (6 bases). In germline, CDR1 is MNHEY, CDR2 SVGAGI. The CDR3 contains 15 residues. The V gene lost 7 bases and the J gene lost 0 bases, with 13 bases spanning the gap. The CDR3 coding sequence is TGTGCCAGCACCCCCAGCGGGTTCTCCTACAATGAGCAGTTCTTC. Translated: CASTPSGFSYNEQFF.

This chain connects TRBV19 to TRBJ2-7; 7 nucleotides line up with TRBD1. V lost 6 bases, J lost 1 base, and 9 bases stayed unmatched. The germline V gene has CDR1 LNHDA and CDR2 SQIVND (reference sequence). The CDR3 is 15 residues long. CDR3 coding DNA: TGTGCCAGTAGCCCAACAGGGGCCGAGTCCTACGAGCAGTACTTC. It codes for CASSPTGAESYEQYF.

This chain links TRBV12-3 or TRBV12-4 with TRBJ1-2; no firm D call. The length of the CDR3 is 15 residues. The V end lost 1 base, the J end lost 8 bases, and 17 bases lay between the germline ends. The CDR3 is CASSLVLSSHGGYTF. As DNA, the CDR3 is TGTGCCAGCAGTTTAGTCCTCAGCTCCCACGGGGGCTACACCTTC.

This clonotype was counted between two and nine times. This chain connects TRBV24-1 to TRBJ1-2; 10 bases are shared with TRBD1. Germline loops: CDR1 KGHDR, CDR2 SFDVKD. Losses at the gene ends were 1 base for V and 8 bases for J; bases not matched to a gene: 3. The CDR3 is 14 amino acids. As DNA, the CDR3 is TGTGCCACCAGTGATTTAGGGACAGGGGACGGCTACACCTTC. As protein: CATSDLGTGDGYTF.

In nucleotides, the CDR3 is TGTGCCAGCAGTTTAGGGGTTTTAGCCGGGGATACGCAGTATTTT. This sequence encodes CASSLGVLAGDTQYF. The chain employs TRBV28 and TRBJ2-3; no definite D call. Trimming took off 2 bases at V and 6 bases at J, with 15 bases between the two ends. CDR3 length: 15 residues. Germline CDR1 MDHEN, CDR2 SYDVKM.

J is TRBJ1-3 and V is TRBV2; TRBD1 matches at 7 bases. This CDR3 is 15 amino acids long. Germline CDR1 SNHLY, CDR2 FYNNEI. V lost 5 bases, J lost 3 bases, and 7 bases stayed unmatched. In DNA form, the CDR3 reads TGTGCCAGCAGTCCCCAGGGGGGCTATGGAAACACCATATATTTT. Its protein product is CASSPQGGYGNTIYF.

This sequence joins TRBV4-1 and TRBJ2-3; unclear D gene. V dropped 1 base and J dropped 2 bases, with 13 bases sitting between them. The CDR3 runs to 16 residues. The germline CDR1 and CDR2 sequences are MGHRA and YSYEKL. The CDR3 sequence: CASSQGSVWATDTQYF. As DNA, the CDR3 is TGCGCCAGCAGCCAAGGTTCTGTTTGGGCCACAGATACGCAGTATTTT.

V and J are TRBV19 and TRBJ2-7; 14 bases are shared with TRBD2. Germline lookup yields CDR1 LNHDA and CDR2 SQIVND (reference sequence). The CDR3 sequence is 15 residues long. Trimming took 7 bases from V and 4 from J; bases not matched to a gene: 6. CDR3 amino acids: CASKAGTSGSYEQYF. In nucleotides, the CDR3 is TGTGCCAGTAAAGCCGGGACTAGCGGGAGTTACGAGCAGTACTTC.

This chain joins TRBV3-1 and TRBJ2-1; 15 bases fit TRBD2. V lost 0 bases, J lost 5 bases, and 11 bases stayed unmatched. In germline, CDR1 is LGHDT, CDR2 YNNKEL (reference sequence). The CDR3 is 20 amino acids. The CDR3 DNA reads TGTGCCAGCAGCCAAGAGTGGGCAGGACTAGCGGGAGGGCCAGACAATGAGCAGTTCTTC. This encodes CASSQEWAGLAGGPDNEQFF.

The rearrangement joins TRBV2 to TRBJ2-3; D uncertain. From germline, CDR1 is SNHLY and CDR2 FYNNEI. The CDR3 is 14 residues long. V dropped 5 bases and J dropped 6 bases, with 15 bases sitting between them. The CDR3 protein is CASSPGLLEDTQYF. The CDR3 nucleotides are TGTGCCAGCAGTCCCGGCCTCCTCGAGGATACGCAGTATTTT.

The chain links TRBV12-3 or TRBV12-4 to TRBJ1-1, with D unclear. V lost 5 bases to trimming and J lost 1 base, with 8 bases between them. The CDR3 length is 13 residues. The DNA of the CDR3 is TGTGCCAGCAGTCCGCTCAAGAACACTGAAGCTTTCTTT. The encoded protein is CASSPLKNTEAFF.

The chain joins TRBV7-9 to TRBJ1-2; TRBD1 agrees at 9 bases. This CDR3 has 15 amino acids. With V trimmed by 4 bases and J by 4 bases, 7 bases remained unmatched. CDR1 is SEHNR and CDR2 is FQNEAQ in the germline V gene (reference sequence). The CDR3 DNA follows: TGTGCCAGCAGCTCCATCGGGACAGGGATCTATGGCTACACCTTC. It codes for CASSSIGTGIYGYTF.

The V gene is TRBV2, the J gene TRBJ2-5, with 13 bases identical to TRBD2. CDR3 length: 16 amino acids. Trimming removed 3 bases from V and 5 bases from J; junction bases left unmatched: 6. CDR1 is SNHLY, CDR2 FYNNEI, per germline. Here the CDR3 reads CASSDGTSGIHETQYF. DNA of the CDR3: TGTGCCAGCAGTGATGGGACTAGCGGGATCCACGAGACCCAGTACTTC.

The chain employs TRBV7-2 and TRBJ2-3, with D unclear. V lost 5 bases to trimming and J lost 0 bases, with 21 bases between them. CDR3 length equals 18 residues. Germline V gene data show CDR1 as SGHTA and CDR2 as FQGNSA. In nucleotides, the CDR3 is TGTGCCAGCAGCCATGTGCCTTCAGCCCAGTTTAGCACAGATACGCAGTATTTT. This codes for CASSHVPSAQFSTDTQYF.